One sample yielded the 18 T cell receptor beta chains listed below, sequenced in a study of tumor and adjacent non-tumor tissue in lung cancer. Three rounds of nested PCR, following a modified ARM-PCR protocol, produced the TCRbeta library. A single record per CDR3 protein comes from TCRdb applying MiXCR to the multiplex PCR reads. Of roughly 74,000 distinct CDR3 sequences in the sample, approximately 82% are singletons; the top ten hold 40%. RNA was extracted from bulk tissue without any cell sorting. The normal lung tissue was taken more than 3 cm from the tumor edge. The material sequenced was distant non-tumor lung tissue. Source of these receptors: a man aged 70 or older with non-small cell lung cancer.

The J gene is TRBJ1-1, the V gene TRBV4-1, with a tentative D call TRBD1 (5 bases). The CDR3 runs 16 residues. Germline-derived CDR1 and CDR2 are MGHRA and YSYEKL. Trimming cost V 2 bases and J 2 bases, with 15 bases left between them. The CDR3 loop reads CASSQMLDRGNTEAFF. The CDR3 DNA sequence: TGCGCCAGCAGCCAAATGTTAGATAGGGGAAACACTGAAGCTTTCTTT.

The chain links TRBV29-1 to TRBJ1-2; D remains ambiguous. V gave up 4 bases and J gave up 6 bases, with 24 bases separating them. The CDR3 runs to 16 residues. In germline, CDR1 is SQVTM, CDR2 ANQGSEA. The CDR3 reads CSVVPHRSSGKDGYTF. Written as DNA, the CDR3 is TGCAGCGTTGTCCCCCATCGATCCTCGGGAAAAGATGGCTACACCTTC. Variable domain in full (rest from reference TRBV29-1 and TRBJ1-2): SAVISQKPSRDICQRGTSLTIQCQVDSQVTMMFWYRQQPGQSLTLIATANQGSEATYESGFVIDKFPISRPNLTFSTLTVSNMSPEDSSIYLCSVVPHRSSGKDGYTFGSGTRLTVV.

This chain connects TRBV10-3 to TRBJ2-2; TRBD2 is a possible D gene (6 bases). V lost 0 bases and J 15 bases, leaving 20 bases between the germline ends. The length of the CDR3 is 15 residues. Germline CDR1 is ENHRY and CDR2 is SYGVKD. The DNA of the CDR3 is TGTGCCATCAGTGAGTCATCGGGGTCCGCCGGGGACTTGTTTTTT. Its protein is CAISESSGSAGDLFF.

The chain couples TRBV5-5 to TRBJ1-2, with a tentative D call TRBD1 (5 bases). The CDR3 length is 13 residues. V was pared by 8 bases and J by 7 bases, with 18 bases between. Germline V CDR1 and CDR2: SGHKS, YYEKEE (reference sequence). The CDR3 sequence: CARSRSFQGGYTF. DNA for the CDR3: TGTGCCAGGAGCCGAAGCTTCCAGGGTGGCTACACCTTC.

Of note for this clonotype: The CDR3 does not end in the conserved phenylalanine or tryptophan, so this is likely a read error. V gene TRBV11-2 combines with J gene TRBJ1-2, with 7 bases that match TRBD1. This CDR3 spans 14 amino acids. Germline V lookup: CDR1 SGHAT, CDR2 FQNNGV. DNA of the CDR3: TGTGCCAACAGCGTTCAGGGGGGGGATTATGGCTACACCATC. The encoded protein is CANSVQGGDYGYTI.

The CDR3 bases are TGTGCCATCAATCCCTCCACGGTTTACGAGCAGTACTTC. It specifies CAINPSTVYEQYF. This chain uses TRBV10-3 with TRBJ2-7; D is unclear. From germline, CDR1 is ENHRY and CDR2 SYGVKD. CDR3 length: 13 amino acids. The ends were cut back, 7 bases at V and 4 bases at J, with 14 bases in the middle.

As to this clonotype: This is likely a read error, given that the CDR3 carries no conserved phenylalanine or tryptophan at its end. V gene TRBV11-3 combines with J gene TRBJ1-1; 7 nucleotides agree with TRBD1. The CDR3 is 15 amino acids. Germline V lookup: CDR1 SGHNT, CDR2 YENEEA. CDR3 coding DNA: TGTACCAGCAGCTTAAGCCAGGGGGGAAATACTGAAGCTTTCCTT. Protein: CTSSLSQGGNTEAFL.

This clonotype was detected ten times or more. The chain couples TRBV5-4 to TRBJ1-1; no clear D gene. The V end was cut by 9 bases, the J end by 1 base, with 10 bases between. CDR1 is SGHNT, CDR2 YYREEE, per germline (reference sequence). This CDR3 is 12 amino acids long. CDR3: CAIRTSNTEAFF. DNA for the CDR3: TGTGCCATTCGGACCTCGAACACTGAAGCTTTCTTT.

Notes on this clonotype: A read error may account for a junction end that differs from germline. V is TRBV11-2 and J is TRBJ2-5, with D perhaps TRBD2 (5 bases). From germline, CDR1 is SGHAT and CDR2 FQNNGV. The CDR3 runs 15 residues. CDR3 in DNA: TGTACCAGCAGCCCGAGGGCAGTTGGGCAAGAGACCCAGTACTTC. Its protein product is CTSSPRAVGQETQYF.

About this clonotype: Since the CDR3 does not end with the conserved phenylalanine or tryptophan, this likely comes from a read error. The CDR3, as DNA: TGTGACAGCAGCAACAGGGGTTCACCTCTCCACTCT. Amino acid sequence: CDSSNRGSPLHS. This rearrangement joins TRBV7-9 to TRBJ1-6; 7 bases are a match to TRBD1. Germline V lookup: CDR1 SEHNR, CDR2 FQNEAQ (reference sequence). The CDR3 sequence is 12 residues long.

This sequence joins TRBV5-1 and TRBJ2-1, with a weak D call TRBD1 (6 bases). There are 16 residues in the CDR3. V lost 5 bases and J lost 10, with 25 bases in between. Germline lookup yields CDR1 SGHRS and CDR2 YFSETQ. This chain's CDR3 is CASRQRIGPTDREQFF. CDR3 DNA sequence: TGCGCCAGCAGACAACGCATAGGGCCCACAGACAGGGAGCAGTTCTTC.

This clonotype was seen once. The chain links TRBV6-2 or TRBV6-3 to TRBJ2-5; D may match TRBD1 or TRBD2 (5 bases each). This CDR3 contains 14 residues. Germline V lookup: CDR1 MNHEY, CDR2 SVGEGT. V shed 8 bases and J shed 5 bases, with 18 bases lying between them. CDR3 sequence reads: CASRRTWTRETQYF. CDR3 nucleotides: TGTGCCAGCCGGAGGACATGGACCCGGGAGACCCAGTACTTC.

The rearrangement uses TRBV20-1 and TRBJ1-4; 9 nucleotides line up with TRBD1. The V gene's germline CDR1 is DFQATT and CDR2 SNEGSKA (reference sequence). The CDR3 has 15 amino acids. The trim removed 4 bases at V and 5 bases at J, leaving 8 bases unmatched. The CDR3 sequence: CSATVQGAQNEKLFF. The CDR3 nucleotides read TGCAGTGCTACTGTACAGGGGGCCCAAAATGAAAAACTGTTTTTT.

A remark on this clonotype: This may arise from a read error, as a much more abundant clone is one base away. The chain uses TRBV14 and TRBJ2-1; 13 bases map to TRBD2. CDR1 is SGHDN and CDR2 is FVKESK in the germline V gene. The V gene end was trimmed by 6 bases and the J gene end by 9 bases; junction bases not matched to a gene: 11. The CDR3 spans 16 residues. CDR3 sequence (DNA): TGTGCCAGCAGTCGACTAGCGGGAGGAGGGGGCATTGAGCAGTTCTTC. Translating gives CASSRLAGGGGIEQFF.

The rearrangement joins TRBV29-1 to TRBJ2-2; TRBD1 agrees at 7 bases. Germline V CDR1 and CDR2: SQVTM, ANQGSEA. This CDR3 has 13 amino acids. CDR3 DNA sequence: TGCAGTGTAACAGGGGCGAACATCAGGGAGCTGTTTTTT. Protein sequence: CSVTGANIRELFF.

Worth noting for this clonotype: A much larger clone differs from this one at a single base, so this may be a read error. This sequence joins TRBV28 and TRBJ2-5; 9 bases align to TRBD2. The CDR3 length is 17 residues. V shed 2 bases, J shed 2 bases, and the junction held 9 bases outside the gene matches. Germline V gene data show CDR1 as MDHEN and CDR2 as SYDVKM. The CDR3 region is CASSLPLSGGWQETQYF. DNA of the CDR3: TGTGCCAGCAGTTTACCTTTGAGCGGGGGGTGGCAAGAGACCCAGTACTTC.

A note on this clonotype: One end of the junction fails to match germline, which may point to a read error. This sequence joins TRBV29-1 and TRBJ2-5, with TRBD2 as a possible D gene (6 bases). The CDR3 contains 13 residues. The germline V gene has CDR1 SQVTM and CDR2 ANQGSEA. CDR3 nucleotide sequence: TGCAGTGTTGAAAGTGTAGCGGAAGAGACCCAGTACTTC. Translated, it gives CSVESVAEETQYF. The whole variable domain, filled in from reference TRBV29-1 and TRBJ2-5, reads SAVISQKPSRDICQRGTSLTIQCQVDSQVTMMFWYRQQPGQSLTLIATANQGSEATYESGFVIDKFPISRPNLTFSTLTVSNMSPEDSSIYLCSVESVAEETQYFGPGTRLLVL.

The table lists this clonotype with a few counts. A much more abundant neighbour one base away suggests this may be a read error. The J gene is TRBJ1-1, the V gene TRBV6-6; D is unclear. This CDR3 comprises 11 residues. Germline V gene sequence: CDR1 MNHNY, CDR2 SVGAGI (reference sequence). CDR3 sequence: CASVVNTETFF. CDR3 DNA sequence: TGTGCCAGTGTAGTGAACACTGAAACTTTCTTT.